Listed below are T cell receptor beta chains from one sample, sequenced in a study of cytomegalovirus exposure and HLA in healthy donors. Data came from immunoSEQ multiplex PCR; TCRdb stores just in-frame clones and leaves some out. Among about 130,000 clones, more than 75% were seen once, and the ten largest hold approximately 2.1%. Sequences were obtained from PBMCs. These receptors were obtained from a man younger than 40 in good health and CMV-seronegative. The CDR3 runs from the conserved cysteine through the conserved F or W. D genes are given only for firm matches. The listing skips clone size in some rows; elsewhere it reads once, few, many or a size class.

DNA	CDR3	length	V	J	D	size
TGTGCCAGCAGTGAAGCGTGGCTAGCCCCCCGGGCCAACATTCAGTACTTC	CASSEAWLAPRANIQYF	17	TRBV6-1	TRBJ2-4	-	-
TGTGCCAGCAGTTACTCCTCGCAGGGGGCCTATGGCTACACCTTC	CASSYSSQGAYGYTF	15	TRBV6-5	TRBJ1-2	TRBD1	-
TGTGCCTGGGCAGGGAACACTGAAGCTTTCTTT	CAWAGNTEAFF	11	TRBV30	TRBJ1-1	-	-
TGTGCCATCAGCTTGGAGGACGCCTTCTCCTACGAGCAGTACTTC	CAISLEDAFSYEQYF	15	TRBV10-3	TRBJ2-7	-	-
TGTGCCAGTAGTGTATTACCGCCGGACAGGGCTGAAAAACTGTTTTTT	CASSVLPPDRAEKLFF	16	TRBV19	TRBJ1-4	TRBD1	-
TGTGCCAGTAGTATACTGGGGGCCGTCGACTCTGGAAACACCATATATTTT	CASSILGAVDSGNTIYF	17	TRBV19	TRBJ1-3	-	-
TGTGCTTCCGGCGGGCGAGTATCGGAAAAACTGTTTTTT	CASGGRVSEKLFF	13	TRBV5-8	TRBJ1-4	-	-
TGCGCCAGCAGAAGACAGGGGATCAACTATGGCTACACCTTC	CASRRQGINYGYTF	14	TRBV5-1	TRBJ1-2	TRBD1	-
TGTGCCAGCAGACCCCCGGGACTGTTCTCTGGGGCCAACGTCCTGACTTTC	CASRPPGLFSGANVLTF	17	TRBV11-1	TRBJ2-6	-	once
TGTGCCAGCAGCTCAGGGCCCATAGAGACCCAGTACTTC	CASSSGPIETQYF	13	TRBV11-3	TRBJ2-5	-	-
TGTGCCATCCAGGGACAGCTCTATGGCTACACCTTC	CAIQGQLYGYTF	12	TRBV28	TRBJ1-2	TRBD1	-
TGTGCCTGGCTTATAGTCAATAACTCCTACGAGCAGTACTTC	CAWLIVNNSYEQYF	14	TRBV30	TRBJ2-7	-	few
TGTGCCAGCAGCCTACAGGGTACGCTCAGCGAGCAGTACTTC	CASSLQGTLSEQYF	14	TRBV11-1	TRBJ2-7	-	-
TGTGCCTGGAGGGGAGTGAACACCGGGGAGCTGTTTTTT	CAWRGVNTGELFF	13	TRBV30	TRBJ2-2	-	-
TGCGCCAGCACCTTAGCGGATTACACAGATACGCAGTATTTT	CASTLADYTDTQYF	14	TRBV5-1	TRBJ2-3	-	-
TGTGCCAGCAGTGAACAGGGCCCCTACGAGCAGTACTTC	CASSEQGPYEQYF	13	TRBV6-1	TRBJ2-7	-	-
TGTGCCAGCAGCCTGGCCAATTTAATTGGGGAGCAGTACTTC	CASSLANLIGEQYF	14	TRBV7-8	TRBJ2-5	-	-
TGTGCCAGCAGTACACCCCGGGACAGGGGATCCTACGAGCAGTACTTC	CASSTPRDRGSYEQYF	16	TRBV28	TRBJ2-7	TRBD1	-
TGTGCCAGCAGCTTAGCGGAACTATACGAGCAGTACTTC	CASSLAELYEQYF	13	TRBV11-2	TRBJ2-7	-	-
TGTGCCAGCAGCCTAGAGCCAGGGGGATATGAGCAGTACTTC	CASSLEPGGYEQYF	14	TRBV5-5	TRBJ2-7	TRBD1	few
TGTGCCAGCACCAAAGTGGGGGGTTCAAATGAGCAGTTCTTC	CASTKVGGSNEQFF	14	TRBV28	TRBJ2-1	-	-
TGTGCCAGCAGCCCCCCCTCTATGGGGGCCGAGCAGTACTTC	CASSPPSMGAEQYF	14	TRBV11-2	TRBJ2-7	-	few
TGTGCCAGCAGCGTAGCTGGGACAGCCTACGAGCAGTACTTC	CASSVAGTAYEQYF	14	TRBV9	TRBJ2-7	TRBD1	-
TGTGCCAGCAGCCTTCAGGGTTCGGACATTCAGTACTTC	CASSLQGSDIQYF	13	TRBV28	TRBJ2-4	-	-
TGTGCCAGCAGTTCCCGACAGGGGGCTGGCTACACCTTC	CASSSRQGAGYTF	13	TRBV28	TRBJ1-2	TRBD1	-
TGTGCCAGCAGGGCCATAGCGGGAGAGACCCAGTACTTC	CASRAIAGETQYF	13	TRBV7-9	TRBJ2-5	TRBD2	-
TGTGCCAGCAGTTTATTGGCTAGCGGGAGCAAATACGAGCAGTACTTC	CASSLLASGSKYEQYF	16	TRBV27	TRBJ2-7	TRBD2	-
TGTGCCAGCCGACGGGGGGCAGGCAGGGAGCTGTTTTTT	CASRRGAGRELFF	13	TRBV2	TRBJ2-2	-	-
TGTGCCAGCAGCAAACCCCCCCGCCTGACAGGGGGCCGAGAAAAACTGTTTTTT	CASSKPPRLTGGREKLFF	18	TRBV21-1	TRBJ1-4	-	once
TGCGCCAGCAGCGTGGGCGCCGAGCAAGATACGCAGTATTTT	CASSVGAEQDTQYF	14	TRBV5-1	TRBJ2-3	-	-
TGCGCCAGCAGTCTGAGCGGGAGGAACAATGAGCAGTTCTTC	CASSLSGRNNEQFF	14	TRBV5-1	TRBJ2-1	TRBD2	-
TGCGCCAGCAGCTTGTCACTAGCGGGAGTCGGGGAGCTGTTTTTT	CASSLSLAGVGELFF	15	TRBV5-1	TRBJ2-2	TRBD2	-
TGCGCCAGCAGCCAAGGGGAGGTGCCAAACATTCAGTACTTC	CASSQGEVPNIQYF	14	TRBV4-1	TRBJ2-4	-	once